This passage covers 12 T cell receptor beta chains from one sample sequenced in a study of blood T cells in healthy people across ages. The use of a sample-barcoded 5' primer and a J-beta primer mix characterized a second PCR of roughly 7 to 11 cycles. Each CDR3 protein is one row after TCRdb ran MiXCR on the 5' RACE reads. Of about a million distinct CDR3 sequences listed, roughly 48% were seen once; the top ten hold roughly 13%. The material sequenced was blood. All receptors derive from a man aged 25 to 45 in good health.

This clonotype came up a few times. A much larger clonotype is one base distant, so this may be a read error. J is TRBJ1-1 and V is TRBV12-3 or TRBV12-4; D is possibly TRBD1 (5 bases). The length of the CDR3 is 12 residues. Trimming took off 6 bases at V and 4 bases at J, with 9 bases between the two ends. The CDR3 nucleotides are TGTGCCAGCAGGCTAACAGGCACTGAAGCTTTCTTT. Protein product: CASRLTGTEAFF.

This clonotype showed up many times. The CDR3: CSAWTSYSTDTQYF. The CDR3 region has the DNA TGCAGTGCGTGGACCTCCTATAGCACAGATACGCAGTATTTT. The V call is TRBV20-1, the J call TRBJ2-3; D gene ambiguous. The CDR3 covers 14 residues. The V end was cut by 6 bases, the J end by 0 bases, with 13 bases between. The germline V gene encodes CDR1 DFQATT and CDR2 SNEGSKA (reference sequence).

The CDR3 bases are TGTGCCAGCTCACCACGTCGACAGGGGGGTGGGGCCAACGTCCTGACTTTC. Translated: CASSPRRQGGGANVLTF. V is TRBV18 and J is TRBJ2-6, with 9 bases that match TRBD1. This CDR3 comprises 17 residues. V shed 1 base, J shed 3 bases, and the junction held 4 bases outside the gene matches. Per the germline V gene, CDR1 is KGHSH and CDR2 is LQKENI.

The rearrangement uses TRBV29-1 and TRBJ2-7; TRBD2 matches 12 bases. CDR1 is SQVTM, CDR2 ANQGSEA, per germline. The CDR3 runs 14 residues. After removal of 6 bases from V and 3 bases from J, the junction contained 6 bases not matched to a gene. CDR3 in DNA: TGCAGCGTCCTCGGACTAGCGGGAATCTACGAGCAGTACTTC. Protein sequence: CSVLGLAGIYEQYF.

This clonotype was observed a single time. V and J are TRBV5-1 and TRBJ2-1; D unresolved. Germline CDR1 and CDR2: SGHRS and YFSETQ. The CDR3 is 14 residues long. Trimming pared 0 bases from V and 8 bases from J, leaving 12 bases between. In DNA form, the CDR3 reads TGCGCCAGCAGCTTGGTCGGAAATAACGATGAGCAGTTCTTC. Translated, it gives CASSLVGNNDEQFF. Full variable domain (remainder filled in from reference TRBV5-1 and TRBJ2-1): KAGVTQTPRYLIKTRGQQVTLSCSPISGHRSVSWYQQTPGQGLQFLFEYFSETQRNKGNFPGRFSGRQFSNSRSEMNVSTLELGDSALYLCASSLVGNNDEQFFGPGTRLTVL.

The CDR3 protein is CASSWDTRSRLFF. As DNA, the CDR3 is TGTGCCAGCAGCTGGGACACACGGAGTCGCCTGTTTTTT. The rearrangement uses TRBV28 and TRBJ1-4; maybe TRBD1 (6 bases). Germline CDR1 reads MDHEN; CDR2 reads SYDVKM. V gave up 6 bases and J gave up 14 bases, with 19 bases separating them. This CDR3 has 13 residues.

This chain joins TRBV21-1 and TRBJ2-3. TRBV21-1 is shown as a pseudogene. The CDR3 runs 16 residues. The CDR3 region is CASSKASNKSTDTQYF. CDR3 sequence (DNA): TGTGCCAGCAGCAAAGCTTCTAATAAAAGCACAGATACGCAGTATTTT.

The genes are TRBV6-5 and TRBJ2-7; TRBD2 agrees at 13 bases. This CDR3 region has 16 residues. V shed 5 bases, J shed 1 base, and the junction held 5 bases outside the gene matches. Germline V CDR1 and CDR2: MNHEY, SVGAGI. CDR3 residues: CASSLSGLAGSYEQYF. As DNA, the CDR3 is TGTGCCAGCAGTCTCTCGGGACTAGCGGGGTCCTACGAGCAGTACTTC.

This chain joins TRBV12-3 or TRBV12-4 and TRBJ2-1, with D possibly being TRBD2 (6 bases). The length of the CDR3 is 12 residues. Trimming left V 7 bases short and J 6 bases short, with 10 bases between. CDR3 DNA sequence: TGTGCCAGCACACCGGGGGTCAATGAGCAGTTCTTC. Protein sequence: CASTPGVNEQFF.

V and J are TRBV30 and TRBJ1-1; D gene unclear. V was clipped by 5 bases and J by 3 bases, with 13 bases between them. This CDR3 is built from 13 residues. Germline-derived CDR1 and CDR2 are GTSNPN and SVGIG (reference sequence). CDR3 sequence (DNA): TGTGCCTGGGGCACAAATCCGGACACTGAAGCTTTCTTT. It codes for CAWGTNPDTEAFF.

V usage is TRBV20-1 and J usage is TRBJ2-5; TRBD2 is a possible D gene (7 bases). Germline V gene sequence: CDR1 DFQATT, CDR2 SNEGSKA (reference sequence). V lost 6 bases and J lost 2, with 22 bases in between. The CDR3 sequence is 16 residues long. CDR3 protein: CSAPAKGGLTQETQYF. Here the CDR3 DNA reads TGCAGTGCCCCTGCTAAGGGGGGGCTCACTCAAGAGACCCAGTACTTC.

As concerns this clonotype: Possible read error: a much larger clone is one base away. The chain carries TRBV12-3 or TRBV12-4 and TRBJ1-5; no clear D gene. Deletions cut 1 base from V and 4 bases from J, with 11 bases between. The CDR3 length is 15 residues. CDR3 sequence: CASSLGVERNQPQHF. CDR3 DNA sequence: TGTGCCAGCAGTTTAGGGGTTGAAAGGAATCAGCCCCAGCATTTT.